Sequencing of this T cell receptor beta chain was carried out in a study of T cell repertoires in cytomegalovirus infection. Overall study context: From public TCR beta signatures came an indication of both CMV infection and matching HLA type. Overall study results and limits: Of the TCR beta families, the public ones yielded a cumulative frequency that identified carriers of CMV plus the relevant HLA. Within the response measured ex vivo, HLA-C-restricted CMV-specific TCR beta clonotypes were dominant.

In its sample, this clonotype was seen many times. Its antigen is not identified. The junction and the germline gene differ at one end; a read error may be behind it. TCRdb itself ran the reads through MiXCR, one entry per CDR3 protein. The profile shows 500,000 or so distinct CDR3 sequences, 16% of them singletons. CDR1 and CDR2 from the germline V gene are SSHAT and FNYEAQ (reference sequence). The CDR3 length is 14 residues. The rearrangement uses TRBV7-7 and TRBJ2-7; D may be TRBD1 (5 bases). The sequence came from a human donor in good health (CMV status not recorded). Some clones in this sample may be carry-over from other donors' samples. The sample consisted of CD8+ T cells from PBMCs. CDR3 residues: CASSLGVGAYEQYF. Here the CDR3 DNA reads TGTGCTAGCAGCTTAGGGGTCGGTGCCTACGAGCAGTACTTC. The full variable domain, in which reference TRBV7-7 and TRBJ2-7 provide the parts outside the CDR3, is GAGVSQSPRYKVTKRGQDVTLRCDPISSHATLYWYQQALGQGPEFLTYFNYEAQPDKSGLPSDRFSAERPEGSISTLTIQRTEQRDSAMYRCASSLGVGAYEQYFGPGTRLTVT.